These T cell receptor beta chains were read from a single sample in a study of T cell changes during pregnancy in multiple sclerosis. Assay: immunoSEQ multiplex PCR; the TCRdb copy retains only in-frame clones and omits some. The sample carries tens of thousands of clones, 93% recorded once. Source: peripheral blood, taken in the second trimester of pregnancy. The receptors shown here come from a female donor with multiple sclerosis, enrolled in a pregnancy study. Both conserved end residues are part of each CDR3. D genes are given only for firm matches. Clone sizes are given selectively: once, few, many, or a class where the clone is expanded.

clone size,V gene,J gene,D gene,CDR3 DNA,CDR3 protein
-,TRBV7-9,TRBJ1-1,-,TGTGCCAGCAGCGCGGGGACGGAAGAAGCTTTCTTT,CASSAGTEEAFF
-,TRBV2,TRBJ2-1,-,TGTGCCAGCAGTGAAATGAGTCTGCGCTACAATGAGCAGTTCTTC,CASSEMSLRYNEQFF
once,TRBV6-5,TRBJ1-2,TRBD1,TGTGCCAGCAGTTACTCGGTGTCAGGGGGTAACTATGGCTACACCTTC,CASSYSVSGGNYGYTF
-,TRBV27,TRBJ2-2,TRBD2,TGTGCCAGCAGACCTTTTAGCGGGAGGAACACCGGGGAGCTGTTTTTT,CASRPFSGRNTGELFF
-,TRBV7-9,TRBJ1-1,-,TGTGCCAGCAGCCCTCCCTCCCCAGGCACTGAAGCTTTCTTT,CASSPPSPGTEAFF
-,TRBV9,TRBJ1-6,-,TGTGCCAGCAGCGTAGTTGGGGGGGATAATTCACCCCTCCACTTT,CASSVVGGDNSPLHF
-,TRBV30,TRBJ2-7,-,TGTGCCTGGAGTGTACACGTCGCCGAGCAGTACTTC,CAWSVHVAEQYF
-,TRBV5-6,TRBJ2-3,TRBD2,TGTGCCAGCAGCTCCTTTAACGGGGGGGGCCGTAAAGATACGCAGTATTTT,CASSSFNGGGRKDTQYF
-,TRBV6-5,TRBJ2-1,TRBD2,TGTGCCAGCAGTTACATGGGGGGAGGGGAGCAGTTCTTC,CASSYMGGGEQFF
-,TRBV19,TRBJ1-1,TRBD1,TGTGCCAGTACCACGGGACAGGAAGGGTCTGAAGCTTTCTTT,CASTTGQEGSEAFF
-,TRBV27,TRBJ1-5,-,TGTGCCAGCAGTTTGAGGTCGGGTAGCAATCAGCCCCAGCATTTT,CASSLRSGSNQPQHF
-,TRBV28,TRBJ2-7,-,TGTGCCAGCAGTTTATGGCACGACAGCCCCTACGAGCAGTACTTC,CASSLWHDSPYEQYF
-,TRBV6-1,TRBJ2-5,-,TGTGCCAGCAGTGATAGGCAGGGAAAAGAGACCCAGTACTTC,CASSDRQGKETQYF
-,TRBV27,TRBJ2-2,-,TGTGCCAGCAGTCAAACAGGTGAAAGTACCGGGGAGCTGTTTTTT,CASSQTGESTGELFF
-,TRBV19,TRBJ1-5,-,TGTGCCAGTAGTTTTGGAGGACTGGGAGGCAATCAGCCCCAGCATTTT,CASSFGGLGGNQPQHF
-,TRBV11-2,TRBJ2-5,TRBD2,TGTGCCAGCACGAGAGCGGGGGGGATCCAAGAGACCCAGTACTTC,CASTRAGGIQETQYF
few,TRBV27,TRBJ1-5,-,TGTGCCAGCAGTTTATCAGGGGGAAATCAGCCCCAGCATTTT,CASSLSGGNQPQHF
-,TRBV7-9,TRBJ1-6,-,TGTGCCAGCAGCCGAAATCAGCCCGGAGATTCACCCCTCCACTTT,CASSRNQPGDSPLHF
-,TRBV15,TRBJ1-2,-,TGTGCCACCCTCGTAGTGTTAAGGGACTCCGATGCGGGCTACACCTTC,CATLVVLRDSDAGYTF
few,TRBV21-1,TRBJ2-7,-,TGTGCCAGCAGCAAAGGGCAGGGGGACGAGCAGTACTTC,CASSKGQGDEQYF
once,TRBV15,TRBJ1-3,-,TGTGCCACCGAGTCCACCCCGGGAAACACCATATATTTT,CATESTPGNTIYF
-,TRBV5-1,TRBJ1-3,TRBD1,TGCGCCAGCAGCTTGGTCAGCGGGACAGGGACAACAAGCTCTGGAAACACCATATATTTT,CASSLVSGTGTTSSGNTIYF
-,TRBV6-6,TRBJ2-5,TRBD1,TGTGCCAGCAGTTACTCGACCGGGACAGGGCGGGAGACCCAGTACTTC,CASSYSTGTGRETQYF
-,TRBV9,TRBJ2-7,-,TGTGCCAGCAGCGCATACTCGAGCTCCTACGAGCAGTACTTC,CASSAYSSSYEQYF
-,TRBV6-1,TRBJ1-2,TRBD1,TGTGCCAGCCTAAAAGGACAGGAAGTCGGCTATGGCTACACCTTC,CASLKGQEVGYGYTF
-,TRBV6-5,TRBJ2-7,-,TGTGCCAGCAGTTGGGGGGCAGGGGGATCCTACGAGCAGTACTTC,CASSWGAGGSYEQYF
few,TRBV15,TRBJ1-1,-,TGTGCCACCAGCCCAGAGACAACAGGGACGGTCTCAGCTTTCTTT,CATSPETTGTVSAFF
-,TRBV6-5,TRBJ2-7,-,TGTGCCAGCAGTTCCCTTGAGGGAAGGAGCTACGAGCAGTACTTC,CASSSLEGRSYEQYF
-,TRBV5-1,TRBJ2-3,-,TGCGCCAGCAGCTTAGGAGGCGATACGCAGTATTTT,CASSLGGDTQYF
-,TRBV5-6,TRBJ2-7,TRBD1,TGTGCCAGCAGCTTACAGGGGTACTACGAGCAGTACTTC,CASSLQGYYEQYF
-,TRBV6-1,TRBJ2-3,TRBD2,TGTGCCAGCAGTGCCTGGACTAGCGGGGGCACAGATACGCAGTATTTT,CASSAWTSGGTDTQYF
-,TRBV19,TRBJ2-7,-,TGTGCCAGTAGTGCACAGGGCTCCTACGAGCAGTACTTC,CASSAQGSYEQYF
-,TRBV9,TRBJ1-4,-,TGTGCCAGCAGCGTTGAGGGAGGGCATGGCGGACTAAGTGAAAAACTGTTTTTT,CASSVEGGHGGLSEKLFF
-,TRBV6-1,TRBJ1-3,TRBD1,TGTGCCAGCAGCGGGTGGACAGGTGGAAACACCATATATTTT,CASSGWTGGNTIYF
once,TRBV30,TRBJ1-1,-,TGTGCCTGGAGTGTAATGGTCTCTATGAACACTGAAGCTTTCTTT,CAWSVMVSMNTEAFF
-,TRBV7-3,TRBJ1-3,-,TGTGCCAGCAGCTTGGGGGACTTCAGCTCTGGAAACACCATATATTTT,CASSLGDFSSGNTIYF
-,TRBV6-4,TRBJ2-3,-,TGTGCCAGCAGTGTTACAGCTAGCACAGATACGCAGTATTTT,CASSVTASTDTQYF
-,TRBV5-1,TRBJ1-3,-,TGCGCCAGCAGCTTGGGCCCCAGCGGGGCTGGAAACACCATATATTTT,CASSLGPSGAGNTIYF
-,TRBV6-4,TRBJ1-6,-,TGTGCCAGCAGTGAGCGTGACAGCAATTCACCCCTCCACTTT,CASSERDSNSPLHF
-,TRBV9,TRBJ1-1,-,TGTGCCAGCAGCGACACCGGGAGAAAAGCTTTCTTT,CASSDTGRKAFF
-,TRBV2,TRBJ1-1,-,TGTGCCAGCAGTAAGGTAGAGGGGGTCGTGGGCACTGAAGCTTTCTTT,CASSKVEGVVGTEAFF
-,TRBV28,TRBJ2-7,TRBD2,TGTGCCAGCAGTCCTCAAGGACTAGCGGGGGGCGTTAACGAGCAGTACTTC,CASSPQGLAGGVNEQYF
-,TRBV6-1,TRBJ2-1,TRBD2,TGTGCCAGCACCTGGGGACTAGCGGGGGCAGGGGAGCAGTTCTTC,CASTWGLAGAGEQFF
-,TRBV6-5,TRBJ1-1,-,TGTGCCAGCAGTTACAGGGAGACGAACACTGAAGCTTTCTTT,CASSYRETNTEAFF
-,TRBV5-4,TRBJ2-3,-,TGTGCCAGCAGCTTCAAGGGGCCGGATACGCAGTATTTT,CASSFKGPDTQYF
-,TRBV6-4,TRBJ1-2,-,TGTGCCAGCAGCCCGACCGGGGGGACCCCAAGGAATGGCTACACCTTC,CASSPTGGTPRNGYTF
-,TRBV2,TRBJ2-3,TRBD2,TGTGCCAGCAGATCAACTAGCGGGAGAGCGGATACGCAGTATTTT,CASRSTSGRADTQYF
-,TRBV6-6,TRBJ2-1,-,TGTGCCAGCAGTTACGGGGAGGGGGTTTACAATGAGCAGTTCTTC,CASSYGEGVYNEQFF
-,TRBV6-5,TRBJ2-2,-,TGTGCCAGCAGTATTCAGGGTAGCACCGGGGAGCTGTTTTTT,CASSIQGSTGELFF
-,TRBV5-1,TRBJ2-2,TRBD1,TGCGCCAGCAGCTTGAGGGGGCTCCCCACCGGGGAGCTGTTTTTT,CASSLRGLPTGELFF
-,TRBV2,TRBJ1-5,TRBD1,TGTGCCAGCAGCAAAAGGGGGCCCCGTTCCAATCAGCCCCAGCATTTT,CASSKRGPRSNQPQHF
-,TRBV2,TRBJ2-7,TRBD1,TGTGCCAGCAGCGGACAGGGCCGCAACGAGCAGTACTTC,CASSGQGRNEQYF
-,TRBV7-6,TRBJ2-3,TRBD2,TGTGCCAGCAGCCTGGGGCGGGGGGACCCCGGGGGTCAGGATACGCAGTATTTT,CASSLGRGDPGGQDTQYF
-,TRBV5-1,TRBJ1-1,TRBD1,TGCGCCAGCAGCCAGGACAGGGCCACTGAAGCTTTCTTT,CASSQDRATEAFF
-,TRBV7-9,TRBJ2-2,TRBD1,TGTGCCAGCAGCTTAAAGGGGGCTACCGGGGAGCTGTTTTTT,CASSLKGATGELFF
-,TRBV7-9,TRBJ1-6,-,TGTGCCAGCAGCATTACAGGGATCCCCAATTCACCCCTCCACTTT,CASSITGIPNSPLHF
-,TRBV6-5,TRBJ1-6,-,TGTGCCAGCAGTTATCAGGATTCACCCCTCCACTTT,CASSYQDSPLHF
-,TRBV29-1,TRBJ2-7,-,TGCAGCGTTGCGGCAGGTGCCTACGAGCAGTACTTC,CSVAAGAYEQYF